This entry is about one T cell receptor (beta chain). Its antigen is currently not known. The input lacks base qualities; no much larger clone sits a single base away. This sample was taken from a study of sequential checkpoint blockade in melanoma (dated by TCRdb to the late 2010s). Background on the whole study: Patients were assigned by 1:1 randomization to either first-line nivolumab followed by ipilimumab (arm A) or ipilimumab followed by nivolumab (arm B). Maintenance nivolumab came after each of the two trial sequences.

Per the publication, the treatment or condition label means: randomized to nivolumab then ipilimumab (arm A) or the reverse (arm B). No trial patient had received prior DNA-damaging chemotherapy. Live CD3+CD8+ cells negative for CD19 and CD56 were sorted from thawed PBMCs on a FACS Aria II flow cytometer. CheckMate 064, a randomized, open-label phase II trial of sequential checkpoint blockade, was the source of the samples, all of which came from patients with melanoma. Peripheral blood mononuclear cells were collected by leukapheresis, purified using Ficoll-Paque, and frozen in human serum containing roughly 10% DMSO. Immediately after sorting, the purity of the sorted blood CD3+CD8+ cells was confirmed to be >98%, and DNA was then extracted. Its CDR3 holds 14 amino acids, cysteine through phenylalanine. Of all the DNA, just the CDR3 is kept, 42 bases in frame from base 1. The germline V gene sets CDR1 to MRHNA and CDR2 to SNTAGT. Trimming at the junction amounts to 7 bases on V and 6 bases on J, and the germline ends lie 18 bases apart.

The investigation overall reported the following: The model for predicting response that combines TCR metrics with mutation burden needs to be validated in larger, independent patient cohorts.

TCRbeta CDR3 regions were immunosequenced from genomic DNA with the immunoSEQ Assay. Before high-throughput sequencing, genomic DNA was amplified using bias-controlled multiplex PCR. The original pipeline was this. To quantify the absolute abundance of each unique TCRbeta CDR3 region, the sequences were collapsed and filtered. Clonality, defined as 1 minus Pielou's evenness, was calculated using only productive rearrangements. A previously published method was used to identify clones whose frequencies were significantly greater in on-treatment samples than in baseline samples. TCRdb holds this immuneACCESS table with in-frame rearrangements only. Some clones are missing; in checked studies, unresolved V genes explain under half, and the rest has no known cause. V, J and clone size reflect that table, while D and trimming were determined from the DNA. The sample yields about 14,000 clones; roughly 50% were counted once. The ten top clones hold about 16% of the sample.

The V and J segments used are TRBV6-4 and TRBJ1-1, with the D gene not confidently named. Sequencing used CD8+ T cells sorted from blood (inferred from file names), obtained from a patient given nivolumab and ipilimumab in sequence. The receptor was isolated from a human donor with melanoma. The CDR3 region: CASTRLFKGAEAFF. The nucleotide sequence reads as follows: TGTGCCAGCACCAGACTATTCAAGGGAGCTGAAGCTTTCTTT.